This TCR beta chain was identified during a study of naive and memory T cell subsets. Two oligonucleotides, mixed equimolar, formed the beta constant-region primer covering TRBC1 and TRBC2. One entry per CDR3 protein results from TCRdb running MiXCR on the UMI-ligation and nested PCR reads. The repertoire holds about 85,000 distinct CDR3 sequences, with over 10% as singletons. Study-wide points: Over 95% of naive TCR sequences appeared only once after error correction, unlike memory subsets. Clonotypes here are unpaired alpha or beta chain sequences.

Overnight CMV lysate stimulation of fresh PBMCs defined donor CMV status by CD4+ IFNgamma. Germline V gene sequence: CDR1 MGHRA, CDR2 YSYEKL. V was pared by 4 bases and J by 9 bases, with 13 bases between. The CDR3 totals 13 residues. Regarding this clonotype: Its antigen is currently unknown.

This clonotype originated in a human donor in good health. The sample comprised central memory CD4+ T cells from blood. The rearrangement links TRBV4-1 to TRBJ2-1, with no clear D. CDR3 sequence (DNA): TGCGCCAGCAGCCCAACCGTCGGACGTGAGCAGTTCTTC. This translates into CASSPTVGREQFF.